Below are 23 T cell receptor beta chains sequenced from a single sample in a study of read filtering for tumor transcriptome and immune sequencing. This library used around 400 ng RNA and molecular barcoded adaptors spanning alpha/delta and beta/gamma chains. Using its own MiXCR run on the reads, TCRdb lists one record per CDR3 protein. Among fewer than 150,000 distinct CDR3 sequences listed, approximately 12% were seen once. Sequenced sample: a population of CD138-negative cells sorted from bone marrow. All receptors derive from a donor over 35 with multiple myeloma.

This clonotype was seen repeatedly, ten times or more. A read error may account for a junction end that differs from germline. V is TRBV5-1 and J is TRBJ1-4, with D perhaps TRBD1 (6 bases). Germline V lookup: CDR1 SGHRS, CDR2 YFSETQ. CDR3 length: 15 amino acids. The CDR3 loop reads CVSSLDGQGNEKLFF. CDR3 DNA: TGCGTCAGCAGCTTGGATGGCCAGGGGAATGAAAAACTGTTTTTT.

In its sample, this clonotype was seen many times. This chain uses TRBV29-1 with TRBJ1-1, with 7 bases identical to TRBD1. The V gene's germline CDR1 is SQVTM and CDR2 ANQGSEA. The CDR3 has 17 residues. J gave up 0 bases and V 1 base, and 11 bases lay outside the gene matches. CDR3 loop: CSVEGPKGAVMNTEAFF. CDR3 in DNA: TGCAGCGTTGAAGGCCCTAAGGGGGCGGTTATGAACACTGAAGCTTTCTTT.

This clonotype has at least ten counts. The V call is TRBV7-8, the J call TRBJ1-5, with TRBD1 as a possible D gene (5 bases). V was pared by 2 bases and J by 1 base, with 9 bases between. Germline values: CDR1 SGHVS, CDR2 FQNEAQ. CDR3 length: 15 amino acids. The CDR3 is CASSLRGRSNQPQHF. Here the CDR3 DNA reads TGTGCCAGCAGCTTACGGGGACGGAGCAATCAGCCCCAGCATTTT.

This clonotype has ten or more counts. The V and J genes are TRBV20-1 and TRBJ2-1, with no clear D. Deletions cut 6 bases from V and 0 bases from J, with 12 bases between. Looked up from germline, CDR1 is DFQATT and CDR2 is SNEGSKA (reference sequence). CDR3 length: 14 amino acids. The CDR3 DNA follows: TGCAGTGCAGATCTATACTCCTCCTACAATGAGCAGTTCTTC. Protein: CSADLYSSYNEQFF.

This clonotype was picked up many times. The chain couples TRBV20-1 to TRBJ2-7; possibly TRBD1 or TRBD2 for D (6 bases each). The CDR3 totals 13 residues. V was pared by 0 bases and J by 6 bases, with 12 bases between. Germline V lookup: CDR1 DFQATT, CDR2 SNEGSKA (reference sequence). CDR3 in amino acids: CSARDIRGGEQYF. The DNA for the CDR3 is TGCAGTGCTAGAGACATCAGGGGAGGCGAGCAGTACTTC.

This clonotype was counted ten times or more. The chain is built from TRBV20-1 and TRBJ2-7; 9 bases line up with TRBD2. The CDR3 contains 13 residues. Germline CDR1 DFQATT, CDR2 SNEGSKA (reference sequence). The trim removed 3 bases at V and 7 bases at J, leaving 7 bases unmatched. CDR3 sequence: CSASLAGVREQYF. As DNA, the CDR3 is TGCAGTGCTAGCTTAGCGGGAGTGCGGGAGCAGTACTTC.

This clonotype was counted a few times. Since a much larger clone is just one base distant, this may be a read error. The J gene is TRBJ2-7, the V gene TRBV5-6; tentative D call: TRBD2 (5 bases). The CDR3 sequence is 13 residues long. The germline CDR1 and CDR2 sequences are SGHDT and YYEEEE. Trimming pared 5 bases from V and 9 bases from J, leaving 18 bases between. CDR3 nucleotide sequence: TGTGCCAGCAGGTCCCGGGGAGCGAACGGGCAGTACTTC. Amino acids: CASRSRGANGQYF. Drawing the rest from reference TRBV5-6 and TRBJ2-7, the complete variable domain is DAGVTQSPTHLIKTRGQQVTLRCSPKSGHDTVSWYQQALGQGPQFIFQYYEEEERQRGNFPDRFSGHQFPNYSSELNVNALLLGDSALYLCASRSRGANGQYFGPGTRLTVT.

This clonotype occurred many times. Here the CDR3 DNA reads TGCGCCAGCAGCCCCCTGGACAGTAACACCGGGGAGCTGTTTTTT. It encodes CASSPLDSNTGELFF. This chain connects TRBV5-1 to TRBJ2-2; possible D gene TRBD1, 6 bases. The CDR3 spans 15 residues. Trimming pared 4 bases from V and 2 bases from J, leaving 12 bases between. Per germline, CDR1 SGHRS and CDR2 YFSETQ.

Only a few counts were recorded for this clonotype. J is TRBJ2-1 and V is TRBV10-3; 8 nucleotides agree with TRBD2. The CDR3 extends over 14 amino acids. In germline, CDR1 is ENHRY, CDR2 SYGVKD. V shed 7 bases, J shed 5 bases, and the junction held 7 bases outside the gene matches. The CDR3 loop is CAITREGTNNEQFF. As DNA, the CDR3 is TGTGCCATCACACGGGAGGGAACAAACAATGAGCAGTTCTTC.

This sequence joins TRBV5-1 and TRBJ1-1; D gene ambiguous. The V end lost 0 bases, the J end lost 5 bases, and 8 bases lay between the germline ends. CDR1 SGHRS and CDR2 YFSETQ come from the germline V gene. CDR3 length: 13 residues. CDR3 DNA: TGCGCCAGCAGCTTGGTGACAATGACTGAAGCTTTCTTT. It codes for CASSLVTMTEAFF.

This clonotype was found many times. V and J are TRBV2 and TRBJ1-5; D remains unclear. Trimming left V 5 bases short and J 9 bases short, with 17 bases between. The CDR3 loop spans 14 amino acids. From germline, CDR1 is SNHLY and CDR2 FYNNEI. The CDR3 coding sequence is TGTGCCAGCAGTCTTTGGGGAGGCCAAGGGCCCCAGCATTTT. Translation: CASSLWGGQGPQHF.

This clonotype was seen more than once but under ten times. V is TRBV5-1 and J is TRBJ2-3; perhaps TRBD2 as D (6 bases). Deletions cut 4 bases from V and 0 bases from J, with 15 bases between. This CDR3 comprises 16 residues. CDR1 SGHRS and CDR2 YFSETQ come from the germline V gene. Here the CDR3 reads CASSREPSASTDTQYF. CDR3 bases: TGCGCCAGCAGCAGGGAACCTAGCGCTAGCACAGATACGCAGTATTTT.

Notes on this clonotype: This may be a read error, as it is one base from a much larger clone. The DNA for the CDR3 is TGTGCCAGCACCCTAGACAAGGTTGACACTGAAGCTTTCTTT. Its translation: CASTLDKVDTEAFF. The chain recombines TRBV6-1 with TRBJ1-1, with no clear D. The CDR3 totals 14 residues. CDR1 and CDR2 (germline): MNHNS, SASEGT. The V end lost 7 bases, the J end lost 3 bases, and 15 bases lay between the germline ends.

This clonotype appeared a few times. In nucleotides, the CDR3 is TGTGCCAGTAGTAGAGGACAGGGGGCTTATGGCTACACCTTC. Amino acids: CASSRGQGAYGYTF. This chain connects TRBV19 to TRBJ1-2, with 11 nucleotides matching TRBD1. The CDR3 is made up of 14 amino acids. Germline V gene data show CDR1 as LNHDA and CDR2 as SQIVND (reference sequence). The trim removed 4 bases at V and 5 bases at J, leaving 3 bases unmatched.

This clonotype was seen many times. This sequence joins TRBV28 and TRBJ1-1; TRBD1 is a possible D gene (6 bases). The CDR3 totals 13 residues. Germline CDR1 reads MDHEN; CDR2 reads SYDVKM. Trimming left V 6 bases short and J 10 bases short, with 18 bases between. CDR3 in amino acids: CASSQRGTGGAFF. CDR3 nucleotide sequence: TGTGCCAGCAGCCAAAGGGGGACTGGGGGAGCTTTCTTT.

This clonotype turned up a few times. J is TRBJ2-7 and V is TRBV7-3; D is uncertain. This CDR3 is 15 amino acids long. V lost 2 bases and J 0 bases, leaving 11 bases between the germline ends. Germline V gene lookup returns CDR1 SGHTA and CDR2 FQGTGA. Here the CDR3 reads CASSLGSSLSYEQYF. The CDR3 bases are TGTGCCAGCAGCTTAGGATCCTCCCTCTCCTACGAGCAGTACTTC.

This clonotype was picked up many times. The chain recombines TRBV14 with TRBJ1-2; 11 bases map to TRBD1. This CDR3 spans 17 amino acids. The V segment lost 5 bases and the J segment 0 bases; nucleotides outside the gene matches: 8. Germline loops: CDR1 SGHDN, CDR2 FVKESK. The CDR3 DNA follows: TGTGCCAGCAGCGCGGGACAGGGGGGCCCGGCTAACTATGGCTACACCTTC. This sequence encodes CASSAGQGGPANYGYTF.

This clonotype was found many times. As DNA, the CDR3 is TGCAGCTCCGGATCCGGGACAGGCACAGATACGCAGTATTTT. Amino acid sequence: CSSGSGTGTDTQYF. The chain carries TRBV29-1 and TRBJ2-3, with 7 bases matching TRBD1. This CDR3 is built from 14 residues. V trimming: 8 bases; J trimming: 1 base; junction bases outside the gene matches: 9. CDR1 SQVTM and CDR2 ANQGSEA come from the germline V gene.

In regard to this clonotype: A read error may explain this, as a much larger clone is one base away. The chain uses TRBV5-5 and TRBJ1-6; possibly TRBD1 for D (6 bases). The CDR3 length is 13 residues. Germline assignment: CDR1 SGHKS and CDR2 YYEKEE (reference sequence). Here the CDR3 reads CASSPGGGSEASF. The CDR3 region has the DNA TGTGCCAGCAGCCCTGGGGGGGGCTCTGAAGCTTCCTTT.

There are a few counts of this clonotype. The gene calls are TRBV5-1 and TRBJ2-5, with TRBD1 matching over 7 bases. V was pared by 4 bases and J by 5 bases, with 14 bases of the junction left unmatched. CDR3 length: 16 residues. Looked up from germline, CDR1 is SGHRS and CDR2 is YFSETQ. CDR3 residues: CASSAEKRGHWETQYF. CDR3 sequence (DNA): TGCGCCAGCAGCGCTGAAAAAAGGGGGCATTGGGAGACCCAGTACTTC.

This chain uses TRBV5-1 with TRBJ2-7, with TRBD2 matching over 8 bases. The ends lost 0 bases at V and 0 bases at J; junction bases unmatched: 5. This CDR3 has 16 residues. The germline V gene encodes CDR1 SGHRS and CDR2 YFSETQ. CDR3 bases: TGCGCCAGCAGCTTGGGTACGGGAGGGTCCTCCTACGAGCAGTACTTC. Translating it yields CASSLGTGGSSYEQYF.

This clonotype has a count of ten or more. The V and J genes are TRBV7-2 and TRBJ2-1; the D call may be TRBD1 or TRBD2 (5 bases each). This CDR3 contains 15 residues. The V end was cut by 7 bases, the J end by 4 bases, with 17 bases between. Germline CDR1 and CDR2: SGHTA and FQGNSA. For the CDR3, the DNA is TGTGCCAGCACCCCCGGGGCAGCATGGTACAATGAGCAGTTCTTC. This translates into CASTPGAAWYNEQFF.

This clonotype has more than one count but fewer than ten. This sequence joins TRBV21-1 and TRBJ1-4. TRBV21-1 is tagged as a pseudogene. CDR3 length equals 15 residues. The CDR3 protein is CASSASYGSGEKLFF. The CDR3 DNA sequence: TGTGCCAGCAGCGCGTCATACGGGAGTGGTGAAAAACTGTTTTTT.